These T cell receptor beta chains were read from a single sample in a study of cytomegalovirus exposure and HLA in healthy donors. The assay was immunoSEQ multiplex PCR, and TCRdb's table has in-frame clones only and misses some. The sample contains approximately 170,000 clones, about 77% of which appear only once. Sequences were obtained from PBMCs. The receptors come from a male donor in good health and CMV-seropositive. CDR3s include the opening cysteine and the closing phenylalanine or tryptophan. A D gene is named only where the DNA matches it firmly. Only some rows state a clone size, as once, few, many or a class for expanded clones.

clone size	V gene	J gene	D gene	CDR3 protein	CDR3 DNA
-	TRBV13	TRBJ1-1	-	CASSLRRMNQGEAFF	TGTGCCAGCAGCTTAAGGCGTATGAATCAGGGTGAAGCTTTCTTT
-	TRBV30	TRBJ1-5	TRBD1	CAWGQGYQPQHF	TGTGCCTGGGGACAGGGGTATCAGCCCCAGCATTTT
-	TRBV7-9	TRBJ1-1	TRBD1	CASIEDRGHTEAFF	TGTGCCAGCATCGAGGACAGGGGTCATACTGAAGCTTTCTTT
-	TRBV6-5	TRBJ1-4	-	CASSQQGNDEKLFF	TGTGCCAGCAGTCAACAGGGTAATGATGAAAAACTGTTTTTT
few	TRBV9	TRBJ1-1	-	CASSTTGTEAFF	TGTGCCAGCAGCACCACAGGTACCGAAGCTTTCTTT
-	TRBV9	TRBJ1-1	-	CASSEFTRGAGTEAFF	TGTGCCAGCAGCGAGTTTACCAGGGGAGCAGGCACTGAAGCTTTCTTT
-	TRBV6-1	TRBJ2-7	-	CASSDVPGLTYEQYF	TGTGCCAGCAGTGACGTACCGGGTCTAACCTACGAGCAGTACTTC
-	TRBV2	TRBJ2-2	-	CASLPWQIANTGELFF	TGTGCCAGCTTACCATGGCAGATCGCGAACACCGGGGAGCTGTTTTTT
-	TRBV5-1	TRBJ1-2	TRBD1	CASSGRDSPYGYTF	TGCGCCAGCAGCGGCAGGGACAGTCCCTATGGCTACACCTTC
-	TRBV7-8	TRBJ2-2	-	CASSLVSRGNTGELFF	TGTGCCAGCAGCTTAGTTAGCAGGGGAAACACCGGGGAGCTGTTTTTT
few	TRBV19	TRBJ1-1	-	CASNQGPGMNTEAFF	TGTGCCAGTAACCAGGGGCCGGGGATGAACACTGAAGCTTTCTTT
-	TRBV7-9	TRBJ1-4	TRBD1	CASSLRTGRMSGTNEKLFF	TGTGCCAGCAGCTTAAGGACAGGCAGGATGAGCGGGACTAATGAAAAACTGTTTTTT
-	TRBV11-3	TRBJ1-5	-	CASSLIIADRSGNQPQHF	TGTGCCAGCAGCTTAATAATCGCCGACAGGAGCGGCAATCAGCCCCAGCATTTT
-	TRBV6-5	TRBJ1-5	-	CASSRYGALGQPQHF	TGTGCCAGCTCAAGATATGGGGCCCTCGGACAGCCCCAGCATTTT
-	TRBV7-8	TRBJ1-3	-	CASSLRSSGNTIYF	TGTGCCAGCAGCTTAAGGAGCTCTGGAAACACCATATATTTT
-	TRBV4-1	TRBJ2-3	TRBD2	CASSRFFVLAGGPRSTDTQYF	TGCGCCAGCAGCCGGTTCTTTGTTCTAGCGGGGGGCCCGAGGTCTACAGATACGCAGTATTTT
-	TRBV29-1	TRBJ1-1	-	CSARAGDNTEAFF	TGCAGCGCCAGGGCGGGGGATAATACTGAAGCTTTCTTT
few	TRBV6-1	TRBJ2-7	-	CASMRGWSSYEQYF	TGTGCCAGCATGCGGGGATGGAGCTCCTACGAGCAGTACTTC
-	TRBV9	TRBJ1-2	-	CASSGAGNYGYTF	TGTGCCAGCAGCGGGGCAGGCAACTATGGCTACACCTTC
-	TRBV2	TRBJ1-2	-	CASSDGSASNYGYTF	TGTGCCAGCAGTGACGGGTCAGCGTCTAACTATGGCTACACCTTC
few	TRBV6-5	TRBJ1-1	TRBD1	CASTVDRLTEAFF	TGTGCCAGCACCGTGGACAGGCTAACTGAAGCTTTCTTT
-	TRBV6-6	TRBJ2-7	-	CASSYGGGAGEQYF	TGTGCCAGCAGTTACGGAGGGGGGGCGGGTGAGCAGTACTTC
-	TRBV7-9	TRBJ1-4	TRBD1	CASSLQGVEKLFF	TGTGCCAGCAGCTTACAGGGGGTTGAAAAACTGTTTTTT
-	TRBV18	TRBJ2-7	-	CASSPRRTASYEQYF	TGTGCCAGCTCACCACGCAGGACAGCCTCCTACGAGCAGTACTTC
-	TRBV9	TRBJ2-5	TRBD1	CASSGAGQGEETQYF	TGTGCCAGCAGCGGCGCGGGACAGGGGGAAGAGACCCAGTACTTC
-	TRBV2	TRBJ1-5	TRBD1	CASGQGAVQPQHF	TGTGCCAGTGGACAGGGGGCTGTGCAGCCCCAGCATTTT
-	TRBV13	TRBJ2-3	TRBD1	CASSERTGTTDTQYF	TGTGCCAGCAGCGAAAGGACAGGAACCACAGATACGCAGTATTTT
-	TRBV21-1	TRBJ2-1	-	CASSKETGLVLSDEQFF	TGTGCCAGCAGCAAAGAAACAGGATTAGTATTGTCGGATGAGCAGTTCTTC
-	TRBV5-1	TRBJ2-3	TRBD2	CASRGSGGATTDTQYF	TGCGCCAGCAGGGGTAGCGGGGGGGCCACGACAGATACGCAGTATTTT
-	TRBV19	TRBJ1-5	-	CASSIRKTGVRQPQHF	TGTGCCAGTAGTATTCGGAAGACAGGAGTAAGGCAGCCCCAGCATTTT
once	TRBV6-5	TRBJ2-5	TRBD1	CASSRGTRETQYF	TGTGCCAGCAGCAGGGGGACCCGAGAGACCCAGTACTTC
-	TRBV18	TRBJ1-6	-	CASSTGTNSPLHF	TGTGCCAGCTCAACGGGAACCAATTCACCCCTCCACTTT
-	TRBV15	TRBJ1-2	-	CATSKDSFMGYTF	TGTGCCACCAGCAAAGACTCGTTTATGGGCTACACCTTC
-	TRBV9	TRBJ2-3	-	CASSAEGVGTQYF	TGTGCCAGCAGCGCCGAGGGGGTGGGAACGCAGTATTTT
-	TRBV5-6	TRBJ1-2	-	CASSLVGVSGYTF	TGTGCCAGCAGCTTGGTCGGGGTATCTGGCTACACCTTC
-	TRBV10-3	TRBJ1-1	-	CAISETVMNTEAFF	TGTGCCATCAGTGAGACAGTCATGAACACTGAAGCTTTCTTT
-	TRBV5-1	TRBJ1-4	TRBD1	CASSFNPQGANEKLFF	TGCGCCAGCAGCTTCAACCCACAGGGGGCTAATGAAAAACTGTTTTTT
-	TRBV2	TRBJ2-3	TRBD2	CASSGGGSTDTQYF	TGTGCCAGCAGTGGGGGGGGGAGCACAGATACGCAGTATTTT
-	TRBV2	TRBJ2-7	-	CASSLRPSYEQYF	TGTGCCAGCAGTCTACGTCCCTCCTACGAGCAGTACTTC
-	TRBV6-5	TRBJ2-7	-	CASGPFSSYEQYF	TGTGCCAGCGGCCCTTTCTCGTCCTACGAGCAGTACTTC
-	TRBV2	TRBJ1-4	-	CASRKTGIWIDEKLFF	TGTGCCAGCAGAAAGACGGGTATATGGATAGATGAAAAACTGTTTTTT
-	TRBV2	TRBJ1-1	-	CASSEAAPRAFF	TGTGCCAGCAGTGAAGCTGCGCCTCGAGCTTTCTTT
-	TRBV6-6	TRBJ2-7	TRBD1	CASSYSRDRGLHEQYF	TGTGCCAGCAGTTACTCGAGGGACAGGGGGCTGCACGAGCAGTACTTC
-	TRBV6-6	TRBJ2-7	-	CASLRGDSASYEQYF	TGTGCCAGCCTCAGGGGTGACTCGGCTTCCTACGAGCAGTACTTC
-	TRBV18	TRBJ2-1	TRBD1	CASSRQGGYNEQFF	TGTGCCAGCTCACGACAGGGGGGATACAATGAGCAGTTCTTC
few	TRBV5-4	TRBJ2-2	-	CASSLWRVNTGELFF	TGTGCCAGCAGCTTGTGGCGGGTGAACACCGGGGAGCTGTTTTTT
-	TRBV5-1	TRBJ1-1	-	CASSLEGGRGAFF	TGCGCCAGCAGCTTGGAGGGGGGGCGAGGGGCTTTCTTT
few	TRBV4-3	TRBJ1-5	-	CASSQDVRTQPQHF	TGCGCCAGCAGCCAAGATGTCAGAACTCAGCCCCAGCATTTT
once	TRBV9	TRBJ2-3	-	CASSVGSRNTDTQYF	TGTGCCAGCAGCGTAGGTAGTAGAAACACAGATACGCAGTATTTT
-	TRBV6-1	TRBJ1-1	TRBD1	CASSPIQGTEAFF	TGTGCCAGCAGTCCCATACAGGGGACTGAAGCTTTCTTT
-	TRBV7-8	TRBJ2-5	TRBD1	CASSQTGGRETQYF	TGTGCCAGCAGCCAGACAGGGGGCAGGGAGACCCAGTACTTC
once	TRBV7-9	TRBJ2-5	-	CASSYGQTPPQETQYF	TGTGCCAGCAGCTATGGACAGACCCCTCCCCAAGAGACCCAGTACTTC
-	TRBV6-1	TRBJ1-1	-	CASSASLRVSVAFF	TGTGCCAGCAGTGCGTCCCTGCGGGTTTCGGTAGCTTTCTTT
-	TRBV11-3	TRBJ1-3	-	CASSSGAEGNTIYF	TGTGCCAGCAGCTCAGGGGCGGAGGGAAACACCATATATTTT
-	TRBV6-1	TRBJ2-7	TRBD1	CASRDRGTYEQYF	TGTGCCAGTAGGGACAGGGGTACTTACGAGCAGTACTTC
-	TRBV9	TRBJ1-6	-	CAARGGNSPLHF	TGTGCCGCCCGGGGAGGTAATTCACCCCTCCACTTT
few	TRBV7-3	TRBJ2-3	TRBD2	CASSLEPTSGGDTQYF	TGTGCCAGCAGCTTAGAGCCGACTAGCGGGGGGGATACGCAGTATTTT
-	TRBV9	TRBJ2-2	-	CASSVAPVANTGELFF	TGTGCCAGCAGCGTAGCGCCAGTCGCGAACACCGGGGAGCTGTTTTTT
-	TRBV27	TRBJ2-2	-	CASSLRSGSWDTGELFF	TGTGCCAGCAGTTTAAGGTCAGGAAGTTGGGACACCGGGGAGCTGTTTTTT